This TCR beta chain is from a study of CD8+ T cells in alopecia areata. Germline V CDR1 and CDR2: LNHNV, YYDKDF (reference sequence). The length of the CDR3 is 14 residues. V was clipped by 6 bases and J by 0 bases, with 8 bases between them. This clone has a handful of counts. Once RNA had been extracted, it was reverse transcribed into cDNA to act as the sequencing template. Here immunoSEQ multiplex PCR was the method, and the copy in TCRdb shows in-frame clones only, minus some. Altogether 110,000 to 150,000 clones are present, about half being singletons, with the ten largest covering 0.8% to 1%. This clonotype was obtained from a human donor with alopecia areata. Here the sequenced sample was CD4+ T cells sorted from blood, taken at week 0. This chain connects TRBV15 to TRBJ2-2; D is perhaps TRBD2 (6 bases). The CDR3 DNA is TGTGCCACCAGAAGACTAGCGAACACCGGGGAGCTGTTTTTT. It translates to CATRRLANTGELFF.